The 2 T cell receptor beta chains reported below all come from one sample, sequenced in a study of blood T cell repertoires in COVID-19. Sequenced by immunoSEQ multiplex PCR; TCRdb stores in-frame clones only, minus some. The sample records about 230,000 clones, nearly 90% being singletons. Sequenced input: PBMCs or T cells enriched from blood (not recorded which). Source of these receptors: a man aged 30 to 39 who had recovered from COVID-19.

The chain employs TRBV6-4 and TRBJ2-7; no clear D. This CDR3 is built from 17 residues. V was trimmed by 2 bases and J by 7 bases, leaving 24 bases between them. Germline assignment: CDR1 MRHNA and CDR2 SNTAGT. The CDR3: CASSDGIQTTYPWEQYF. The CDR3 nucleotides read TGTGCCAGCAGTGACGGTATCCAAACTACTTACCCGTGGGAGCAGTACTTC.

This chain joins TRBV6-5 and TRBJ2-7; D possibly corresponds to TRBD1 (6 bases). V was pared by 6 bases and J by 3 bases, with 9 bases between. The CDR3 sequence is 12 residues long. Looked up from germline, CDR1 is MNHEY and CDR2 is SVGAGI. CDR3 DNA: TGTGCCAGCAGAAGGGACAACTACGAGCAGTACTTC. It is translated as CASRRDNYEQYF.